One sample yielded the 2 T cell receptor beta chains listed below, sequenced in a study of T cells after yellow fever vaccination. One entry per CDR3 protein results from TCRdb running MiXCR on the 5' RACE reads. The sample comprises about 360,000 distinct CDR3 sequences, about 6.2% of which are singletons, and roughly 15% rests with the top ten. The source was PBMCs, collected 5 days after the yellow fever booster vaccination. Receptor source: a young man who received the YFV17D yellow fever vaccine.

This clonotype was counted ten times or more. This chain joins TRBV4-3 and TRBJ2-6, with D perhaps TRBD1 or TRBD2 (6 bases each). Germline V CDR1 and CDR2: LGHNA, YSLEER. The CDR3 consists of 18 residues. The V gene lost 1 base and the J gene lost 2 bases, with 15 bases spanning the gap. The CDR3 is CASSQAGGPGTGANVLTF. CDR3 in DNA: TGCGCCAGCAGCCAAGCTGGGGGGCCAGGAACTGGGGCCAACGTCCTGACTTTC.

This clonotype has ten or more counts. V and J are TRBV7-2 and TRBJ2-1, with 13 bases matching TRBD2. CDR3 length: 14 residues. V shed 5 bases and J 9 bases; nucleotides not matched to a gene: 4. Per germline, CDR1 SGHTA and CDR2 FQGNSA. The CDR3 spells CASSNGLAGVEQFF. The CDR3 bases are TGTGCCAGCAGCAACGGACTAGCGGGAGTTGAGCAGTTCTTC. Full variable domain (missing parts from reference TRBV7-2 and TRBJ2-1): GAGVSQSPSNKVTEKGKDVELRCDPISGHTALYWYRQSLGQGLEFLIYFQGNSAPDKSGLPSDRFSAERTGGSVSTLTIQRTQQEDSAVYLCASSNGLAGVEQFFGPGTRLTVL.